What follows describes a single T cell receptor (beta chain). The antigen remains undetermined. cDNA specific to TCR beta was made from around 470 ng of total RNA, with a constant-region primer employed for priming. Libraries covering TCR beta were generated through three nested multiplex PCR rounds (using a slightly modified ARM-PCR). Forward primers for TRBV1-TRBV30 and a C-beta reverse primer served the first two PCR rounds, at approximately 10 cycles each. A single record per CDR3 protein comes from TCRdb applying MiXCR to the multiplex PCR reads. Of 300,000 to 400,000 distinct CDR3 sequences listed, around 60% were seen once; the top ten hold roughly 6%. This sample is drawn from a study of tumor-infiltrating lymphocytes in primary liver carcinoma. Study-level background: Stage T1-T3 N0M0 and a size of about 4.2 to 10 cm characterized the tumors. Overall study results and limits: CD8+ and CD4+ repertoires went uncompared, the samples being bulk unsorted.

The CDR3 is made up of 15 amino acids. Trimming removed 10 bases at V and 7 bases at J, with 22 bases between. Germline assignment: CDR1 SGHAT and CDR2 FQNNGV. The blood RNA (from unsorted whole blood) was obtained, and germline DNA was also extracted. Infection with HBV was chronic in patients; they were treatment-naive. Before the surgical procedure, four milliliters of peripheral blood were collected. Sequencing was performed on peripheral blood. The chain uses TRBV11-2 and TRBJ2-2, with D perhaps matching TRBD2 (6 bases). This TCR was recovered from a man aged 40-55 years with primary liver carcinoma and hepatitis B virus infection. The CDR3 DNA sequence: TGTGCCAACACCCCCAGTTGGGAGGTAATCGGGGAGCTGTTTTTT. It translates to CANTPSWEVIGELFF. Using reference TRBV11-2 and TRBJ2-2 for the parts outside the CDR3, the full variable domain is EAGVAQSPRYKIIEKRQSVAFWCNPISGHATLYWYQQILGQGPKLLIQFQNNGVVDDSQLPKDRFSAERLKGVDSTLKIQPAKLEDSAVYLCANTPSWEVIGELFFGEGSRLTVL.